This T cell receptor beta chain stems from a study of T-cell reconstitution after alpha-beta-depleted transplantation in children. The table lists this clonotype with a few counts. Trimming shortened V by 2 bases and J by 8 bases, and 10 bases separated the two germline ends. Per the germline V gene, CDR1 is SQVTM and CDR2 is ANQGSEA. The CDR3 contains 12 residues. It was with unique molecular identifiers that the TCRbeta library was prepared. TCRdb processed the PCR reads anew with MiXCR; each CDR3 protein has one entry. The table has fewer than 550,000 distinct CDR3 sequences, roughly 11% seen once.

The receptor's source is a human donor who donated a stem cell graft to a child with acute myeloid leukemia. This sequence joins TRBV29-1 and TRBJ2-1, with no clear D. This sample comprised PBMCs from the stem cell graft donor, obtained from the stem cell graft. Here the CDR3 DNA reads TGCAGCGTTGAATCGGCCTCGGATGAGCAGTTCTTC. Amino acid sequence: CSVESASDEQFF.